The 29 T cell receptor beta chains reported below all come from one sample, sequenced in a study of immune cell composition in non-small cell lung cancer. TCRdb's copy holds only in-frame clones and misses some; the assay was immunoSEQ multiplex PCR. This table holds about 4,500 clones, about 72% found once. The normal lung sample lay at least 3 cm, and maximally far, from the tumour. Sample: non-adjacent lung tissue. The source of these receptors is a human donor with non-small cell lung cancer.

The genes are TRBV18 and TRBJ1-4; TRBD1 agrees at 8 bases. Germline V gene sequence: CDR1 KGHSH, CDR2 LQKENI. This CDR3 has 14 amino acids. After removal of 4 bases from V and 7 bases from J, the junction contained 5 bases not matched to a gene. CDR3 region: CASSQGTGGEKLFF. In DNA, the CDR3 is TGTGCCAGCTCACAGGGGACAGGAGGTGAAAAACTGTTTTTT.

V usage is TRBV6-6 and J usage is TRBJ1-6; perhaps TRBD1 as D (6 bases). This CDR3 contains 15 residues. Trimming took off 7 bases at V and 7 bases at J, with 17 bases between the two ends. Germline CDR1 reads MNHNY; CDR2 reads SVGAGI (reference sequence). CDR3: CASTQRTAFNSPLHF. CDR3 sequence (DNA): TGTGCCAGCACTCAACGGACAGCATTCAATTCACCCCTCCACTTT.

V usage is TRBV6-5 and J usage is TRBJ1-6; D may be TRBD1 (5 bases). V lost 2 bases and J 9 bases, leaving 14 bases between the germline ends. The CDR3 sequence is 15 residues long. Germline V gene sequence: CDR1 MNHEY, CDR2 SVGAGI. DNA of the CDR3: TGTGCCAGCAGTTACGTGTCGGGGGGTGGTTCACCCCTCCACTTT. It codes for CASSYVSGGGSPLHF.

In its sample, this clone was seen a few times. The chain combines TRBV5-1 with TRBJ1-6; no firm D call. This CDR3 is 13 amino acids long. Germline assignment: CDR1 SGHRS and CDR2 YFSETQ. V was trimmed by 0 bases and J by 10 bases, leaving 8 bases between them. The CDR3 spells CASSLDQASPLHF. The CDR3 nucleotides are TGCGCCAGCAGCTTGGACCAGGCATCACCCCTCCACTTT.

The V gene is TRBV14, the J gene TRBJ1-6; D gene uncertain. Trimming shortened V by 6 bases and J by 7 bases, and 1 base separated the two germline ends. The CDR3 covers 10 residues. In germline, CDR1 is SGHDN, CDR2 FVKESK. For the CDR3, the DNA is TGTGCCAGCAGAAATTCACCCCTCCACTTT. Protein product: CASRNSPLHF.

The rearrangement links TRBV7-9 to TRBJ2-2; no firm D call. This CDR3 comprises 13 residues. Germline V lookup: CDR1 SEHNR, CDR2 FQNEAQ (reference sequence). Trimming left V 9 bases short and J 6 bases short, with 14 bases between. The CDR3 loop reads CASNANMPGELFF. The CDR3 coding sequence is TGTGCCAGTAACGCGAACATGCCCGGGGAGCTGTTTTTT.

The chain recombines TRBV4-2 with TRBJ2-7; D is possibly TRBD1 or TRBD2 (6 bases each). The CDR3 extends over 16 amino acids. Germline V gene sequence: CDR1 LGHNA, CDR2 YNFKEQ. Between the trimmed V and J ends, which lost 1 base and 0 bases, there was a span of 13 bases. CDR3 in amino acids: CASSQGKGGNSYEQYF. In DNA form, the CDR3 reads TGTGCCAGCAGCCAAGGCAAAGGGGGGAACTCCTACGAGCAGTACTTC.

This clone came up a few times. V gene TRBV5-1 combines with J gene TRBJ1-1; D gene uncertain. The CDR3 consists of 13 residues. Germline V lookup: CDR1 SGHRS, CDR2 YFSETQ. The V and J ends lost 4 bases and 1 base respectively, with 8 bases between them. CDR3 region: CASSQSENTEAFF. The CDR3 DNA is TGCGCCAGCAGCCAAAGTGAGAACACTGAAGCTTTCTTT.

This chain links TRBV5-1 with TRBJ2-6; the D gene could be TRBD1 or TRBD2 (5 bases each). The CDR3 covers 19 residues. V was pared by 1 base and J by 0 bases, with 17 bases between. The V gene's germline CDR1 is SGHRS and CDR2 YFSETQ. CDR3 sequence reads: CASSLLGQGGGSGANVLTF. For the CDR3, the DNA is TGCGCCAGCAGCTTGTTGGGGCAAGGTGGAGGCTCTGGGGCCAACGTCCTGACTTTC.

The chain is built from TRBV28 and TRBJ2-3; the match to TRBD2 covers 10 bases. CDR1 and CDR2 (germline): MDHEN, SYDVKM. The CDR3 sequence is 18 residues long. V gave up 1 base and J gave up 0 bases; unmatched junction bases: 7. The CDR3, as DNA: TGTGCCAGCAGTTTATCCGTGAGCGGGGGGGCTAGCACAGATACGCAGTATTTT. Its translation is CASSLSVSGGASTDTQYF.

The J gene is TRBJ2-3, the V gene TRBV9; 9 nucleotides align to TRBD1. Germline loops: CDR1 SGDLS, CDR2 YYNGEE. The CDR3 runs to 16 residues. Losses at the gene ends were 3 bases for V and 1 base for J; bases not matched to a gene: 6. The chain's CDR3 is CASSAEWTGGTDTQYF. The CDR3 DNA reads as TGTGCCAGCAGCGCAGAGTGGACAGGGGGCACAGATACGCAGTATTTT. Combining the CDR3 with reference TRBV9 and TRBJ2-3 gives the whole variable domain DSGVTQTPKHLITATGQRVTLRCSPRSGDLSVYWYQQSLDQGLQFLIQYYNGEERAKGNILERFSAQQFPDLHSELNLSSLELGDSALYFCASSAEWTGGTDTQYFGPGTRLTVL.

This clone has only one observation. V usage is TRBV6-1 and J usage is TRBJ1-1; 9 bases are shared with TRBD1. V lost 6 bases, J lost 5 bases, and 7 bases stayed unmatched. Looked up from germline, CDR1 is MNHNS and CDR2 is SASEGT. The CDR3 sequence is 14 residues long. The CDR3 reads CASSGTGSVTEAFF. DNA of the CDR3: TGTGCCAGCAGCGGGACAGGGTCAGTTACTGAAGCTTTCTTT.

CDR3 protein: CASSGTGRNSPLHF. The DNA for the CDR3 is TGTGCCAGCAGTGGGACAGGCCGTAATTCACCCCTCCACTTT. The rearrangement uses TRBV6-1 and TRBJ1-6; 7 bases align to TRBD1. This CDR3 has 14 residues. Germline V gene sequence: CDR1 MNHNS, CDR2 SASEGT. V shed 4 bases and J 6 bases; nucleotides not matched to a gene: 3.

This clone was seen only a few times. The rearrangement links TRBV28 to TRBJ2-1; D remains ambiguous. The CDR3 loop spans 13 amino acids. Trimming cost V 7 bases and J 4 bases, with 11 bases left between them. Germline V gene sequence: CDR1 MDHEN, CDR2 SYDVKM. This CDR3 is CASTLSRYNEQFF. CDR3 coding DNA: TGTGCCAGCACCCTGAGTAGGTACAATGAGCAGTTCTTC.

This clone was seen more than once but under ten times. The J gene is TRBJ2-3, the V gene TRBV7-6; D may be TRBD2 (7 bases). The germline CDR1 and CDR2 sequences are SGHVS and FNYEAQ. Trimming left V 8 bases short and J 3 bases short, with 9 bases between. This CDR3 has 12 amino acids. The CDR3 region has the DNA TGTGCCAGCGGGAGGGGGACAGATACGCAGTATTTT. Its translation: CASGRGTDTQYF.

The V call is TRBV6-1, the J call TRBJ1-5; weak D call: TRBD1 (5 bases). Germline V gives CDR1 MNHNS, CDR2 SASEGT. The CDR3 runs to 15 residues. With 4 bases removed from V and 0 bases from J, the gap between germline ends came to 10 bases. The CDR3 region is CASSGGHRSNQPQHF. The CDR3 region has the DNA TGTGCCAGCAGTGGAGGACATCGTAGCAATCAGCCCCAGCATTTT.

This clone occurred once. The CDR3 protein is CAISTPGLAGYNEQFF. The CDR3 DNA is TGTGCCATCAGTACCCCGGGACTAGCGGGATACAATGAGCAGTTCTTC. This sequence joins TRBV10-3 and TRBJ2-1, with 13 bases matching TRBD2. Germline V gene lookup returns CDR1 ENHRY and CDR2 SYGVKD. The CDR3 is 16 residues long. J lost 4 bases, V lost 5 bases, and 5 bases had no gene match.

The chain couples TRBV10-3 to TRBJ2-3, with D hard to call. The CDR3 length is 14 residues. V lost 10 bases, J lost 0 bases, and 14 bases lay in between. Germline-derived CDR1 and CDR2 are ENHRY and SYGVKD. CDR3 protein: CASSPGGSTDTQYF. CDR3 nucleotide sequence: TGTGCCAGCTCCCCTGGCGGAAGCACAGATACGCAGTATTTT.

This clone was seen just once. The rearrangement links TRBV4-2 to TRBJ2-7; TRBD2 is a possible D gene (6 bases). This CDR3 has 15 residues. Germline CDR1 and CDR2: LGHNA and YNFKEQ. Trimming removed 0 bases at V and 6 bases at J, with 15 bases between. The DNA of the CDR3 is TGTGCCAGCAGCCAAGAGTCGGGGGAAGGATTCGAGCAGTACTTC. This translates into CASSQESGEGFEQYF.

Worth noting for this clone: One end of the junction is discordant with germline, which a read error may explain. This sequence joins TRBV7-7 and TRBJ2-5; D is possibly TRBD1 (6 bases). The CDR3 extends over 13 amino acids. CDR1 is SSHAT, CDR2 FNYEAQ, per germline (reference sequence). The CDR3 DNA reads TGTGCTAGCAGCACAGGGTACTCGGAGACCCAGTACTTC. This codes for CASSTGYSETQYF.

The gene calls are TRBV28 and TRBJ1-5; no clear D. V lost 4 bases to trimming and J lost 5 bases, with 15 bases between them. CDR3 length equals 15 residues. Germline lookup yields CDR1 MDHEN and CDR2 SYDVKM. CDR3 region: CASSSLALVDQPQHF. Written as DNA, the CDR3 is TGTGCCAGCAGTTCCCTAGCGTTGGTAGATCAGCCCCAGCATTTT. The full variable domain, with the rest looked up from reference TRBV28 and TRBJ1-5, is DVKVTQSSRYLVKRTGEKVFLECVQDMDHENMFWYRQDPGLGLRLIYFSYDVKMKEKGDIPEGYSVSREKKERFSLILESASTNQTSMYLCASSSLALVDQPQHFGDGTRLSIL.

The chain couples TRBV6-5 to TRBJ1-2; D possibly corresponds to TRBD1 (5 bases). V was shortened by 6 bases and J by 8 bases, with 16 bases between the two germline ends. The CDR3 extends over 13 amino acids. CDR1 and CDR2 from the germline V gene are MNHEY and SVGAGI. The CDR3 loop is CASSQRGVSGYTF. The CDR3 DNA is TGTGCCAGCAGCCAGAGGGGTGTGAGCGGCTACACCTTC.

The chain links TRBV6-5 to TRBJ1-1; maybe TRBD1 (6 bases). This CDR3 is built from 14 residues. The V end was cut by 1 base, the J end by 1 base, with 7 bases between. The germline V gene encodes CDR1 MNHEY and CDR2 SVGAGI. CDR3 in amino acids: CASSYLGANTEAFF. In DNA form, the CDR3 reads TGTGCCAGCAGTTACTTGGGGGCGAACACTGAAGCTTTCTTT.

This clone appeared a single time. This chain links TRBV6-6 with TRBJ2-1; 10 nucleotides align to TRBD1. The CDR3 is 15 residues long. V shed 6 bases and J 5 bases; nucleotides not matched to a gene: 7. The germline V gene has CDR1 MNHNY and CDR2 SVGAGI (reference sequence). The CDR3 spells CASRAAGTGDNEQFF. Here the CDR3 DNA reads TGTGCCAGCAGGGCAGCCGGGACAGGGGACAATGAGCAGTTCTTC.

V gene TRBV5-5 combines with J gene TRBJ2-2; D gene ambiguous. CDR1 is SGHKS and CDR2 is YYEKEE in the germline V gene (reference sequence). The V end lost 3 bases, the J end lost 5 bases, and 5 bases lay between the germline ends. This CDR3 is built from 12 residues. For the CDR3, the DNA is TGTGCCAGCAGCTATGATACCGGGGAGCTGTTTTTT. This encodes CASSYDTGELFF.

The chain uses TRBV11-2 and TRBJ2-2; 7 positions agree with TRBD2. This CDR3 has 17 amino acids. V was pared by 1 base and J by 3 bases, with 8 bases of the junction left unmatched. Germline assignment: CDR1 SGHAT and CDR2 FQNNGV. This CDR3 is CASSLVWDYGDTGELFF. In nucleotides, the CDR3 is TGTGCCAGCAGCTTAGTGTGGGACTATGGGGACACCGGGGAGCTGTTTTTT.

This rearrangement joins TRBV11-2 to TRBJ2-7; the match to TRBD1 covers 10 bases. CDR3 size: 15 residues. In germline, CDR1 is SGHAT, CDR2 FQNNGV. V lost 4 bases, J lost 3 bases, and 6 bases stayed unmatched. CDR3 bases: TGTGCCAGCAGCTCAGCCGGGACAGGGGACTACGAGCAGTACTTC. Residues: CASSSAGTGDYEQYF.

The chain is built from TRBV30 and TRBJ2-1; 11 bases match TRBD2. With 3 bases clipped from V and 2 bases from J, the junction kept 3 bases outside the gene matches. This CDR3 has 15 amino acids. Germline CDR1 is GTSNPN and CDR2 is SVGIG (reference sequence). The CDR3 DNA reads TGTGCCTGGAGAGTGGGACTAGCGGCCTACAATGAGCAGTTCTTC. This translates into CAWRVGLAAYNEQFF. Full variable domain (missing parts from reference TRBV30 and TRBJ2-1): SQTIHQWPATLVQPVGSPLSLECTVEGTSNPNLYWYRQAAGRGLQLLFYSVGIGQISSEVPQNLSASRPQDRQFILSSKKLLLSDSGFYLCAWRVGLAAYNEQFFGPGTRLTVL.

This clone was found once. This chain's CDR3 is CASSFMRGGNQPQHF. CDR3 bases: TGTGCCAGCAGCTTCATGCGGGGTGGCAATCAGCCCCAGCATTTT. The J gene is TRBJ1-5, the V gene TRBV7-2; D is undetermined. V lost 3 bases to trimming and J lost 2 bases, with 11 bases between them. The CDR3 is 15 amino acids. The germline CDR1 and CDR2 sequences are SGHTA and FQGNSA. Full variable domain (remainder filled in from reference TRBV7-2 and TRBJ1-5): GAGVSQSPSNKVTEKGKDVELRCDPISGHTALYWYRQSLGQGLEFLIYFQGNSAPDKSGLPSDRFSAERTGGSVSTLTIQRTQQEDSAVYLCASSFMRGGNQPQHFGDGTRLSIL.